These T cell receptor beta chains were read from a single sample in a study of T cell responses to AZD1222 COVID-19 vaccine. The protocol was immunoSEQ multiplex PCR, while the TCRdb copy is restricted to in-frame clones and leaves out a portion. The repertoire has 95,000 to 110,000 clones, approximately 88% of them found once; the top ten carry around 9%. This sample comprised peripheral blood, obtained on day 0 of AZD1222 vaccination. These receptors all come from an adult in good health. The CDR3 runs from the conserved cysteine through the conserved F or W. The D gene is left open where the match is weak. Not every row has a clone size; where given, it reads once, few, many or a size class.

TRBJ1-5	-	TRBV19	-	CASSSRGGRISNQPQHF	TGTGCCAGTAGTTCGAGGGGGGGGCGGATAAGCAATCAGCCCCAGCATTTT
TRBJ2-3	-	TRBV28	TRBD1	CASSLWTGVTDTQYF	TGTGCCAGCAGTCTCTGGACAGGGGTCACAGATACGCAGTATTTT
TRBJ1-4	-	TRBV4-3	-	CASSHGLLREKLFF	TGCGCCAGCAGCCACGGTCTATTAAGGGAAAAACTGTTTTTT
TRBJ2-7	-	TRBV5-6	-	CASSRGGSYEQYF	TGTGCCAGCAGCAGGGGGGGGTCCTACGAGCAGTACTTC
TRBJ2-7	-	TRBV6-5	TRBD1	CASSYLGDRGHREQYF	TGTGCCAGCAGTTACCTCGGGGACAGGGGTCATCGCGAGCAGTACTTC
TRBJ2-7	-	TRBV6-2/TRBV6-3	-	CASSLHPSGVDVYEQYF	TGTGCCAGCAGTCTGCACCCGTCGGGAGTGGACGTCTACGAGCAGTACTTC
TRBJ2-1	-	TRBV15	TRBD1	CATSSGGGSYNEQFF	TGTGCCACCAGCTCAGGGGGCGGCTCCTACAATGAGCAGTTCTTC
TRBJ2-3	-	TRBV3-1/TRBV3-2	-	CASSLAFRSGKNTDTQYF	TGTGCCAGCAGCCTAGCCTTCAGGTCCGGGAAGAACACAGATACGCAGTATTTT
TRBJ1-2	-	TRBV18	-	CASSPQESPYGYTF	TGTGCCAGCTCACCACAGGAATCGCCTTATGGCTACACCTTC
TRBJ2-7	-	TRBV27	-	CASSLRGGSYEQYF	TGTGCCAGCAGTCTCAGGGGGGGATCCTACGAGCAGTACTTC
TRBJ1-2	-	TRBV11-2	-	CASSSRLTVGYGYTF	TGTGCCAGTTCTTCCCGGCTGACGGTGGGCTATGGCTACACCTTC
TRBJ2-1	-	TRBV4-2	-	CASSQARTTYYNEQFF	TGTGCCAGCAGCCAAGCGCGGACTACATACTACAATGAGCAGTTCTTC
TRBJ1-4	-	TRBV4-2	-	CASSHPWGATNEKLFF	TGTGCCAGCAGCCATCCATGGGGGGCAACTAATGAAAAACTGTTTTTT
TRBJ1-3	-	TRBV19	-	CASSLLEWGSGNTIYF	TGTGCCAGTAGTTTATTGGAGTGGGGTTCCGGAAACACCATATATTTT
TRBJ1-2	-	TRBV19	-	CASPVGDGYTF	TGTGCCAGTCCAGTGGGGGACGGCTACACCTTC
TRBJ2-7	-	TRBV5-4	-	CASSSGDGYEQYF	TGTGCCAGCAGCTCGGGGGACGGCTACGAGCAGTACTTC
TRBJ1-1	few	TRBV4-3	-	CASSQDSAHLNTEAFF	TGCGCCAGCAGCCAAGATTCGGCACACCTGAACACTGAAGCTTTCTTT
TRBJ1-3	few	TRBV4-2	-	CASSQGEGTGNTIYF	TGTGCCAGCAGCCAAGGGGAGGGCACGGGAAACACCATATATTTT
TRBJ2-5	-	TRBV11-2	TRBD2	CASSLTGRAHQETQYF	TGTGCCAGCAGCTTAACCGGGAGGGCCCACCAAGAGACCCAGTACTTC
TRBJ2-1	-	TRBV3-1/TRBV3-2	TRBD1	CASSQEVWTGDNEQFF	TGTGCCAGCAGCCAAGAAGTATGGACAGGGGACAATGAGCAGTTCTTC
TRBJ1-1	-	TRBV3-1/TRBV3-2	-	CASSQDPREAFF	TGTGCCAGCAGCCAAGATCCGCGTGAAGCTTTCTTT
TRBJ1-1	-	TRBV28	-	CASSHRGSANTEAFF	TGTGCCAGCAGTCATCGGGGGTCGGCGAACACTGAAGCTTTCTTT
TRBJ1-6	few	TRBV5-1	-	CASSFDGGNSPLHF	TGCGCCAGCAGCTTCGACGGGGGCAATTCACCCCTCCACTTT
TRBJ2-5	-	TRBV19	TRBD2	CASSSGRETQYF	TGTGCCAGTAGTAGCGGGAGAGAGACCCAGTACTTC
TRBJ2-5	once	TRBV6-5	TRBD2	CASSYEVAGAQETQYF	TGTGCCAGCAGTTACGAGGTAGCGGGGGCTCAAGAGACCCAGTACTTC
TRBJ2-5	-	TRBV18	TRBD1	CASSPRTGSQETQYF	TGTGCCAGCTCACCCCGGACAGGCTCCCAAGAGACCCAGTACTTC